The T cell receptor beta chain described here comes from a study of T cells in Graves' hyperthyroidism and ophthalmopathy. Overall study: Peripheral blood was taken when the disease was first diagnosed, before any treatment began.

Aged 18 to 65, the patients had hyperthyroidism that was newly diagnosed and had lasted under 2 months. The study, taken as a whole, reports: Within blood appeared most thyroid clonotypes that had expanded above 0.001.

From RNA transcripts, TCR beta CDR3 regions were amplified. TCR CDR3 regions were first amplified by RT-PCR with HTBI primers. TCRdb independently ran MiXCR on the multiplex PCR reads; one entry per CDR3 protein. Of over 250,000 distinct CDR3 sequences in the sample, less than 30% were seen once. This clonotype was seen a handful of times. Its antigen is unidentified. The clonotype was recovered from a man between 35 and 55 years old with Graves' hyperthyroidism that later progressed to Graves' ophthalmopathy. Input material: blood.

CDR3 nucleotides: TGTGCCAGCAGCCGACAGAGGGACACTGAAGCTTTCTTT. Amino acid sequence: CASSRQRDTEAFF. The chain recombines TRBV28 with TRBJ1-1; possible D gene TRBD1, 5 bases. The germline gives CDR1 MDHEN, CDR2 SYDVKM. The CDR3 is 13 residues long. Trimming stripped 6 bases from V and 3 bases from J, with 11 bases between.